What follows are 3 T cell receptor beta chains derived from one specimen sequenced in a study of control samples from healthy donors and cancer patients (dated by TCRdb to about 2020). The library was prepared using the immunoSEQ multiplex PCR assay. TCRdb took over this immuneACCESS table, retaining in-frame rearrangements with V and J assigned. Such tables are incomplete; in checked studies, under half of the missing clones stem from an unresolved V gene, and the remainder is unexplained. This sample lists 45,000 to 70,000 clones; approximately 90% were detected once. The top ten constitute approximately 0.95% of the sample. The material sequenced was PBMCs. These receptors came from a man between 25 and 39 years old with colorectal cancer.

The chain recombines TRBV10-2 with TRBJ2-5; weak D call: TRBD2 (6 bases). V lost 8 bases and J 1 base, leaving 11 bases between the germline ends. The CDR3 has 13 amino acids. Per germline, CDR1 WSHSY and CDR2 SAAADI. This chain's CDR3 is CASSGLIQETQYF. CDR3 bases: TGCGCCAGCTCGGGACTCATCCAAGAGACCCAGTACTTC.

This clone was counted between two and nine times. The chain has TRBV10-3 and TRBJ1-2, with a possible D match to TRBD1 (5 bases). Germline-derived CDR1 and CDR2 are ENHRY and SYGVKD. This CDR3 contains 13 residues. The V and J ends lost 6 bases and 2 bases respectively, with 10 bases between them. In DNA form, the CDR3 reads TGTGCCATCAGGGGGGGAACCAACTATGGCTACACCTTC. Translating it yields CAIRGGTNYGYTF.

The V call is TRBV7-2, the J call TRBJ2-6; D gene unclear. V lost 1 base, J lost 4 bases, and 8 bases lay in between. The CDR3 is made up of 15 amino acids. Germline V gives CDR1 SGHTA, CDR2 FQGNSA. CDR3 sequence: CASSLDSSGANVLTF. CDR3 coding DNA: TGTGCCAGCAGCTTAGATTCCTCCGGGGCCAACGTCCTGACTTTC.